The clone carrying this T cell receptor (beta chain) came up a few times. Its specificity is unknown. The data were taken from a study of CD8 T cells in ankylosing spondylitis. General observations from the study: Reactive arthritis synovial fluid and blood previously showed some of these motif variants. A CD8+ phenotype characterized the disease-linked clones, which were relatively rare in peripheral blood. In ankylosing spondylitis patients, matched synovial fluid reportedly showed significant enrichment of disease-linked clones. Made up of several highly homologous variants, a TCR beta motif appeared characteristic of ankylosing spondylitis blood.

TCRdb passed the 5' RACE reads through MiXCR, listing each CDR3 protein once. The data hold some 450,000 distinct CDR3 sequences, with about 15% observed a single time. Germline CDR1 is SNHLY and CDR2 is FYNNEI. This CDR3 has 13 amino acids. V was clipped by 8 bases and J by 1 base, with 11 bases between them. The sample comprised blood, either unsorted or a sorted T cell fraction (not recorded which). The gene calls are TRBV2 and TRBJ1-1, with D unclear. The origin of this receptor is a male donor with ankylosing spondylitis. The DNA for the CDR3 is TGTGCCAGCGGTGCCACTTGGAACACTGAAGCTTTCTTT. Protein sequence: CASGATWNTEAFF.